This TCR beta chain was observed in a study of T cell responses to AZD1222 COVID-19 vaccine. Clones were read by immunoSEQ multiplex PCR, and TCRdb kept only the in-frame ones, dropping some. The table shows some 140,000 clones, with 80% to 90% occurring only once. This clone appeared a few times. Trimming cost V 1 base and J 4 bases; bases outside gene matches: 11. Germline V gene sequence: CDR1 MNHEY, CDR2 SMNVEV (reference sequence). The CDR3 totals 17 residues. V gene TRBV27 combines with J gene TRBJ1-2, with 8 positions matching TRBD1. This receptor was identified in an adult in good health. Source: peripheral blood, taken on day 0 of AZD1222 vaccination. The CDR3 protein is CASSLFGGDRIVYGYTF. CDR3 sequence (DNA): TGTGCCAGCAGTTTATTCGGGGGGGACAGGATTGTCTATGGCTACACCTTC.